The 17 T cell receptor beta chains below come from one sample, sequenced in a study of early T cells in non-severe SARS-CoV-2 infection. TCRdb fed the 5' RACE reads into MiXCR, producing one record per CDR3 protein. This table holds roughly 34,000 distinct CDR3 sequences, 4.7% found once. The sequenced sample consisted of whole blood. The source of these receptors is an adult who was a healthcare worker with PCR-confirmed SARS-CoV-2 infection or an uninfected control (not recorded which).

This clonotype was counted at least ten times. Here the CDR3 reads CASSGDRGGGYTF. The CDR3 DNA reads as TGTGCCAGCAGCGGGGACAGGGGCGGTGGCTACACCTTC. The chain uses TRBV7-8 and TRBJ1-2; TRBD1 matches at 10 bases. CDR1 SGHVS and CDR2 FQNEAQ come from the germline V gene. J gave up 7 bases and V 5 bases, and 4 bases lay outside the gene matches. This CDR3 is 13 amino acids long.

This clonotype was observed a handful of times. The chain has TRBV2 and TRBJ2-5; D unclear. Germline V gene lookup returns CDR1 SNHLY and CDR2 FYNNEI. This CDR3 has 14 amino acids. V dropped 3 bases and J dropped 5 bases, with 13 bases sitting between them. CDR3 in DNA: TGTGCCAGCAGTGAGGGAAGGAACGGGGAGACCCAGTACTTC. Protein: CASSEGRNGETQYF. Looking up the rest from reference TRBV2 and TRBJ2-5 gives the full variable domain: EPEVTQTPSHQVTQMGQEVILRCVPISNHLYFYWYRQILGQKVEFLVSFYNNEISEKSEIFDDQFSVERPDGSNFTLKIRSTKLEDSAMYFCASSEGRNGETQYFGPGTRLLVL.

The chain couples TRBV12-3 or TRBV12-4 to TRBJ2-1; D possibly corresponds to TRBD1 (6 bases). CDR3 size: 13 residues. V lost 5 bases and J lost 7, with 12 bases in between. CDR3 amino acids: CASSRQGPNEQFF. The CDR3 DNA reads as TGTGCCAGCAGTCGGCAGGGGCCGAATGAGCAGTTCTTC.

This clonotype was seen ten or more times. The CDR3 spells CSTQWTDTQYF. In DNA form, the CDR3 reads TGCAGCACTCAGTGGACAGATACGCAGTATTTT. The V and J genes are TRBV29-1 and TRBJ2-3; D not resolved. Germline CDR1 and CDR2: SQVTM and ANQGSEA. This CDR3 comprises 11 residues. V gave up 8 bases and J gave up 3 bases, with 9 bases separating them.

In this sample, this clonotype turned up many times. The gene calls are TRBV12-3 or TRBV12-4 and TRBJ2-4; D gene uncertain. Trimming took 2 bases from V and 0 from J, leaving 8 bases between them. The CDR3 extends over 15 amino acids. The CDR3 DNA sequence: TGTGCCAGCAGTTTAACCCGGCTAGCCAAAAACATTCAGTACTTC. Protein: CASSLTRLAKNIQYF.

In its sample, this clonotype was seen a few times. The rearrangement uses TRBV7-9 and TRBJ2-3, with TRBD1 matching 12 bases. V trimming: 7 bases; J trimming: 5 bases; junction bases outside the gene matches: 7. Germline V lookup: CDR1 SEHNR, CDR2 FQNEAQ (reference sequence). The CDR3 is 15 amino acids. The CDR3 here is CASIQGQGALDTQYF. Here the CDR3 DNA reads TGTGCCAGCATCCAGGGACAGGGGGCGTTAGATACGCAGTATTTT.

As for this clonotype: A junction boundary mismatches the germline segment, possibly from a read error. The gene calls are TRBV28 and TRBJ2-3; no clear D gene. From germline, CDR1 is MDHEN and CDR2 SYDVKM. The CDR3 totals 13 residues. The CDR3 DNA reads as TGTGTCAGCAGTTTAAGTGGCACAGATACGCAGTATTTT. It encodes CVSSLSGTDTQYF.

This clonotype was seen repeatedly, ten times or more. This sequence joins TRBV4-3 and TRBJ1-2; D ambiguous. The germline CDR1 and CDR2 sequences are LGHNA and YSLEER. V lost 2 bases to trimming and J lost 0 bases, with 10 bases between them. The CDR3 has 15 amino acids. The DNA for the CDR3 is TGCGCCAGCAGCCAAAACCCTACAGCTAACTATGGCTACACCTTC. Translated, it gives CASSQNPTANYGYTF.

This chain links TRBV6-2 or TRBV6-3 with TRBJ1-1; possibly TRBD1 for D (5 bases). The CDR3 has 14 residues. V was clipped by 6 bases and J by 5 bases, with 16 bases between them. Looked up from germline, CDR1 is MNHEY and CDR2 is SVGEGT. Written as DNA, the CDR3 is TGTGCCAGCAGAGACAGAGGAGCGGAGACTGAAGCTTTCTTT. As protein: CASRDRGAETEAFF.

This clonotype appeared many times. CDR3: CASSPKQGMITEAFF. DNA of the CDR3: TGTGCCAGCAGTCCTAAACAGGGGATGATCACTGAAGCTTTCTTT. J is TRBJ1-1 and V is TRBV27; TRBD1 agrees at 7 bases. The CDR3 totals 15 residues. Germline-derived CDR1 and CDR2 are MNHEY and SMNVEV (reference sequence). The V gene end was trimmed by 5 bases and the J gene end by 4 bases; junction bases not matched to a gene: 10.

At least ten counts were recorded for this clonotype. J is TRBJ2-1 and V is TRBV28, with 12 bases aligning to TRBD2. Germline-derived CDR1 and CDR2 are MDHEN and SYDVKM. CDR3 length: 14 amino acids. V lost 7 bases to trimming and J lost 15 bases; unmatched junction nucleotides: 13. CDR3: CASTPRLAGDVAFF. For the CDR3, the DNA is TGTGCCAGCACTCCCAGACTAGCGGGGGATGTGGCGTTCTTC.

This clonotype showed up many times. J is TRBJ1-6 and V is TRBV4-3, with a weak D call TRBD1 (5 bases). The CDR3 has 16 residues. The V and J ends lost 0 bases and 6 bases respectively, with 12 bases between them. Germline CDR1 and CDR2: LGHNA and YSLEER. CDR3 in amino acids: CASSQERGAGNSPLHF. The CDR3 DNA sequence: TGCGCCAGCAGCCAAGAGAGAGGGGCGGGTAATTCACCCCTCCACTTT.

The V call is TRBV7-9, the J call TRBJ1-1; maybe TRBD1 (6 bases). The CDR3 runs to 13 residues. The V end lost 1 base, the J end lost 5 bases, and 8 bases lay between the germline ends. Germline V gives CDR1 SEHNR, CDR2 FQNEAQ (reference sequence). In DNA, the CDR3 is TGTGCCAGCAGCTTAGTCAGGGGTACTGAAGCTTTCTTT. This encodes CASSLVRGTEAFF. Full variable domain (missing parts from reference TRBV7-9 and TRBJ1-1): DTGVSQNPRHKITKRGQNVTFRCDPISEHNRLYWYRQTLGQGPEFLTYFQNEAQLEKSRLLSDRFSAERPKGSFSTLEIQRTEQGDSAMYLCASSLVRGTEAFFGQGTRLTVV.

This clonotype was seen ten or more times. V usage is TRBV20-1 and J usage is TRBJ1-1; possible D gene TRBD1, 6 bases. CDR1 DFQATT and CDR2 SNEGSKA come from the germline V gene (reference sequence). The ends were cut back, 3 bases at V and 1 base at J, with 9 bases in the middle. The CDR3 runs 13 residues. The CDR3 protein is CSASTGWNTEAFF. The CDR3 nucleotides are TGCAGTGCTAGTACAGGGTGGAACACTGAAGCTTTCTTT.

This clonotype was recorded many times. The chain joins TRBV15 to TRBJ2-7; D ambiguous. Germline values: CDR1 LNHNV, CDR2 YYDKDF (reference sequence). V lost 0 bases, J lost 0 bases, and 3 bases lay in between. The CDR3 runs 13 residues. The CDR3 region is CATSRDFSYEQYF. CDR3 nucleotide sequence: TGTGCCACCAGCAGAGATTTCTCCTACGAGCAGTACTTC.

This rearrangement joins TRBV7-2 to TRBJ2-7; 8 nucleotides line up with TRBD2. The CDR3 extends over 15 amino acids. Germline V CDR1 and CDR2: SGHTA, FQGNSA. J lost 5 bases, V lost 5 bases, and 11 bases had no gene match. The CDR3 sequence: CASSADSGVTDEQYF. For the CDR3, the DNA is TGTGCCAGCAGCGCAGATAGCGGGGTTACCGACGAGCAGTACTTC.

The chain uses TRBV12-3 or TRBV12-4 and TRBJ2-5, with 9 bases fitting TRBD2. The CDR3 has 16 amino acids. V gave up 5 bases and J gave up 1 base; unmatched junction bases: 8. The CDR3 nucleotides read TGTGCCAGCAGTCCCAACTGGCGGGGGGGCCAAGAGACCCAGTACTTC. The encoded protein is CASSPNWRGGQETQYF.